Shown below are 23 T cell receptor beta chains from a single sample sequenced in a study of blood T cell repertoires in COVID-19. This table comes from immunoSEQ multiplex PCR, and its TCRdb copy is limited to in-frame clones, with some not included. Of some 220,000 clones in the sample, about 83% were seen once. Sequencing used peripheral blood. These receptors all come from a human donor in a cohort sampled during active COVID-19.

This clone was seen a few times. The chain is built from TRBV12-5 and TRBJ2-2; 8 nucleotides match TRBD1. The CDR3 is 16 residues long. Trimming at V came to 2 bases and at J to 4 bases, leaving 6 bases not matched to a gene. Germline CDR1 is LGHNT and CDR2 is FRNRAP. The CDR3: CASGLSTGGGTGELFF. CDR3 DNA sequence: TGTGCTAGTGGTTTGTCTACAGGGGGAGGCACCGGGGAGCTGTTTTTT.

This clone was observed a few times. The gene calls are TRBV18 and TRBJ1-5, with 7 positions matching TRBD1. Germline V gene lookup returns CDR1 KGHSH and CDR2 LQKENI. CDR3 length: 16 residues. Trimming at V came to 0 bases and at J to 7 bases, leaving 9 bases not matched to a gene. Here the CDR3 reads CASSPPLGRGEQPQHF. The CDR3 DNA sequence: TGTGCCAGCTCACCACCGTTGGGCAGGGGGGAACAGCCCCAGCATTTT. Based on the CDR3 plus reference TRBV18 and TRBJ1-5, the full variable domain is NAGVMQNPRHLVRRRGQEARLRCSPMKGHSHVYWYRQLPEEGLKFMVYLQKENIIDESGMPKERFSAEFPKEGPSILRIQQVVRGDSAAYFCASSPPLGRGEQPQHFGDGTRLSIL.

J is TRBJ2-5 and V is TRBV2, with D perhaps matching TRBD1 (6 bases). There are 12 residues in the CDR3. Germline CDR1 SNHLY, CDR2 FYNNEI. V was trimmed by 6 bases and J by 4 bases, leaving 9 bases between them. CDR3 amino acids: CASRAQGETQYF. In DNA, the CDR3 is TGTGCCAGCAGAGCACAGGGAGAGACCCAGTACTTC.

The rearrangement joins TRBV9 to TRBJ2-1; D not resolved. This CDR3 comprises 13 residues. CDR1 is SGDLS, CDR2 YYNGEE, per germline. The V and J ends lost 0 bases and 5 bases respectively, with 6 bases between them. CDR3 DNA sequence: TGTGCCAGCAGCGTAGACAGCAACAATGAGCAGTTCTTC. It yields the protein CASSVDSNNEQFF.

This chain connects TRBV5-1 to TRBJ2-2, with D unclear. CDR3 length: 14 amino acids. Trimming pared 1 base from V and 1 base from J, leaving 5 bases between. Germline CDR1 and CDR2: SGHRS and YFSETQ. Here the CDR3 reads CASSLWQNTGELFF. DNA of the CDR3: TGCGCCAGCAGCTTGTGGCAGAACACCGGGGAGCTGTTTTTT.

This sequence joins TRBV3-1 (or the pseudogene TRBV3-2) and TRBJ1-6, with a tentative D call TRBD1 (6 bases). This CDR3 comprises 16 residues. Germline V lookup: CDR1 LGHDT, CDR2 YNNKEL (reference sequence). With 4 bases removed from V and 9 bases from J, the gap between germline ends came to 19 bases. CDR3 in amino acids: CASSPTRGAFSSPLHF. In DNA form, the CDR3 reads TGTGCCAGCAGCCCGACCCGGGGGGCGTTTAGTTCACCCCTCCACTTT.

The CDR3 sequence: CASSLGTSGVSDTQYF. CDR3 DNA: TGTGCCAGCAGCTTGGGTACTAGCGGGGTATCAGATACGCAGTATTTT. The chain carries TRBV5-4 and TRBJ2-3; TRBD2 matches at 10 bases. After removal of 0 bases from V and 4 bases from J, the junction contained 5 bases not matched to a gene. Germline lookup yields CDR1 SGHNT and CDR2 YYREEE (reference sequence). The CDR3 sequence is 16 residues long.

The V gene is TRBV7-2, the J gene TRBJ1-4, with 8 positions matching TRBD1. The V and J ends lost 1 base and 1 base, in that order; junction bases with no gene match: 5. Germline CDR1 is SGHTA and CDR2 is FQGNSA. This CDR3 is 17 amino acids long. In DNA, the CDR3 is TGTGCCAGCAGCTTAGTGCCCAGGGGGCTAACTAATGAAAAACTGTTTTTT. It specifies CASSLVPRGLTNEKLFF.

The sample holds many counts of this clone. V usage is TRBV7-2 and J usage is TRBJ2-2, with TRBD2 matching 10 bases. In germline, CDR1 is SGHTA, CDR2 FQGNSA. There are 16 residues in the CDR3. Losses at the gene ends were 10 bases for V and 1 base for J; bases not matched to a gene: 9. The chain's CDR3 is CATPGTSVMNTGELFF. In nucleotides, the CDR3 is TGTGCCACCCCCGGGACTAGCGTGATGAACACCGGGGAGCTGTTTTTT.

This sequence joins TRBV12-3 or TRBV12-4 and TRBJ2-5; 7 nucleotides match TRBD2. There are 13 residues in the CDR3. The V segment lost 6 bases and the J segment 5 bases; nucleotides outside the gene matches: 6. CDR3 sequence (DNA): TGTGCCAGCAGCCCCGGGGGGTCGGAGACCCAGTACTTC. Translated: CASSPGGSETQYF.

The chain joins TRBV7-2 to TRBJ2-3; the D is unclear. This CDR3 is built from 12 residues. Germline values: CDR1 SGHTA, CDR2 FQGNSA. V was cut by 5 bases and J by 8 bases, with 11 bases left in between. CDR3 DNA: TGTGCCAGCAGCCCCCTCGTTCGTACGCAGTATTTT. Amino acid sequence: CASSPLVRTQYF.

The CDR3 DNA sequence: TGCGCCAGCAGCTTGGATTCCTCGGGTTATGCAGATACGCAGTATTTT. It yields the protein CASSLDSSGYADTQYF. This chain joins TRBV5-1 and TRBJ2-3; the D is unclear. Between the trimmed V and J ends, which lost 0 bases and 4 bases, there was a span of 15 bases. CDR1 SGHRS and CDR2 YFSETQ come from the germline V gene. The CDR3 has 16 amino acids.

This rearrangement joins TRBV5-1 to TRBJ2-3; TRBD2 matches at 12 bases. The trim removed 2 bases at V and 5 bases at J, leaving 3 bases unmatched. Germline lookup yields CDR1 SGHRS and CDR2 YFSETQ. The CDR3 is made up of 15 amino acids. The CDR3 DNA is TGCGCCAGCAGCTTCGGGACTAGCGGGTTAGATACGCAGTATTTT. It specifies CASSFGTSGLDTQYF.

The J gene is TRBJ2-3, the V gene TRBV18; D may be TRBD2 (6 bases). CDR1 and CDR2 from the germline V gene are KGHSH and LQKENI. V was shortened by 2 bases and J by 2 bases, with 11 bases between the two germline ends. This CDR3 has 15 amino acids. The CDR3 region has the DNA TGTGCCAGCTCACCATGGAGGGCCGACACAGATACGCAGTATTTT. Encoded protein: CASSPWRADTDTQYF.

The gene calls are TRBV24-1 and TRBJ2-1; D is possibly TRBD2 (5 bases). Germline V CDR1 and CDR2: KGHDR, SFDVKD. The CDR3 is 17 amino acids. V lost 0 bases and J 0 bases, leaving 11 bases between the germline ends. CDR3: CATSDLNTAGSYNEQFF. CDR3 sequence (DNA): TGTGCCACCAGTGATTTGAACACGGCGGGCTCCTACAATGAGCAGTTCTTC.

The J gene is TRBJ2-5, the V gene TRBV7-2, with 9 bases lining up with TRBD2. Losses at the gene ends were 4 bases for V and 5 bases for J; bases not matched to a gene: 5. The CDR3 is 14 amino acids. Germline CDR1 reads SGHTA; CDR2 reads FQGNSA. The CDR3: CASSYGLARETQYF. The CDR3 DNA reads as TGTGCCAGCAGCTACGGACTAGCGAGGGAGACCCAGTACTTC. Full variable domain (remainder filled in from reference TRBV7-2 and TRBJ2-5): GAGVSQSPSNKVTEKGKDVELRCDPISGHTALYWYRQSLGQGLEFLIYFQGNSAPDKSGLPSDRFSAERTGGSVSTLTIQRTQQEDSAVYLCASSYGLARETQYFGPGTRLLVL.

This clone was seen only a few times. The chain joins TRBV5-1 to TRBJ2-5; D gene unclear. The germline V gene has CDR1 SGHRS and CDR2 YFSETQ. The CDR3 has 13 residues. Trimming removed 4 bases at V and 5 bases at J, with 12 bases between. Here the CDR3 reads CASSIIPAETQYF. The CDR3 nucleotides are TGCGCCAGCAGCATTATCCCAGCGGAGACCCAGTACTTC. Based on the CDR3 plus reference TRBV5-1 and TRBJ2-5, the full variable domain is KAGVTQTPRYLIKTRGQQVTLSCSPISGHRSVSWYQQTPGQGLQFLFEYFSETQRNKGNFPGRFSGRQFSNSRSEMNVSTLELGDSALYLCASSIIPAETQYFGPGTRLLVL.

To note about this clone: Other nucleotide sequences in the sample specify the same CDR3. V and J are TRBV18 and TRBJ1-2; TRBD1 might be the D (5 bases). Trimming shortened V by 6 bases and J by 5 bases, and 10 bases separated the two germline ends. This CDR3 has 12 amino acids. The germline V gene encodes CDR1 KGHSH and CDR2 LQKENI. The CDR3 sequence: CASSRADYGYTF. The CDR3 bases are TGTGCCAGCTCCAGGGCGGATTATGGCTACACCTTC.

The chain joins TRBV29-1 to TRBJ1-6, with D uncertain. CDR1 SQVTM and CDR2 ANQGSEA come from the germline V gene. The CDR3 extends over 13 amino acids. Trimming stripped 4 bases from V and 2 bases from J, with 6 bases between. The CDR3 region is CSVAGTYNSPLHF. The CDR3 DNA reads as TGCAGCGTTGCCGGGACCTATAATTCACCCCTCCACTTT.

The genes are TRBV7-6 and TRBJ1-5; D not resolved. CDR3 length: 16 amino acids. CDR1 is SGHVS and CDR2 is FNYEAQ in the germline V gene. V dropped 1 base and J dropped 7 bases, with 17 bases sitting between them. CDR3: CASSLGGRGTGQPQHF. The CDR3 DNA reads as TGTGCCAGCAGCTTAGGTGGTCGGGGAACGGGGCAGCCCCAGCATTTT.

The chain combines TRBV5-4 with TRBJ2-2; TRBD2 matches 14 bases. Germline CDR1 reads SGHNT; CDR2 reads YYREEE (reference sequence). CDR3 size: 18 residues. V dropped 4 bases and J dropped 5; count of bases not matched to a gene: 10. The CDR3: CASSTGLAGGPRTGELFF. Here the CDR3 DNA reads TGTGCCAGCAGCACAGGACTAGCGGGGGGCCCGCGTACCGGGGAGCTGTTTTTT.

This clone was counted between two and nine times. The chain joins TRBV7-6 to TRBJ1-1; TRBD1 agrees at 7 bases. CDR3 length: 16 amino acids. Per the germline V gene, CDR1 is SGHVS and CDR2 is FNYEAQ. The trim removed 7 bases at V and 1 base at J, leaving 12 bases unmatched. In nucleotides, the CDR3 is TGTGCCAGCACCTCGCCCGGCGGGGACAGGAACACTGAAGCTTTCTTT. It translates to CASTSPGGDRNTEAFF.

V usage is TRBV7-8 and J usage is TRBJ1-1; TRBD1 matches 8 bases. This CDR3 region has 14 residues. The germline V gene has CDR1 SGHVS and CDR2 FQNEAQ. V gave up 5 bases and J gave up 6 bases; unmatched junction bases: 8. The CDR3: CASSGRTGIAEAFF. As DNA, the CDR3 is TGTGCCAGCAGCGGCAGGACAGGGATCGCTGAAGCTTTCTTT.